The 25 T cell receptor beta chains below were found in one sample sequenced in a study of identical twins. TCRdb re-derived calls from the 5' RACE reads in MiXCR, one entry per CDR3 protein. The table has about 160,000 distinct CDR3 sequences, 3% to 4% seen once. The sequenced sample was memory T cells sorted from blood. These TCRs come from a man aged 18 to 29 in good health.

This clonotype occurred many times. V is TRBV27 and J is TRBJ2-7, with 7 bases matching TRBD1. With V trimmed by 10 bases and J by 0 bases, 3 bases remained unmatched. CDR1 and CDR2 (germline): MNHEY, SMNVEV (reference sequence). There are 12 residues in the CDR3. Here the CDR3 reads CATRDSSYEQYF. In DNA, the CDR3 is TGTGCCACCCGGGACAGCTCCTACGAGCAGTACTTC.

This clonotype was seen at least ten times. The chain carries TRBV20-1 and TRBJ1-6; D perhaps matches TRBD1 (6 bases). The CDR3 is made up of 15 amino acids. V lost 3 bases to trimming and J lost 8 bases, with 17 bases between them. Per germline, CDR1 DFQATT and CDR2 SNEGSKA (reference sequence). The CDR3 protein is CSASIAAGAYSPLHF. As DNA, the CDR3 is TGCAGTGCTAGTATTGCGGCAGGGGCCTATTCACCCCTCCACTTT.

This clonotype was observed at least ten times. The chain recombines TRBV28 with TRBJ1-2, with unresolved D. Germline lookup yields CDR1 MDHEN and CDR2 SYDVKM. V was pared by 6 bases and J by 1 base, with 9 bases between. The length of the CDR3 is 13 residues. The CDR3 DNA sequence: TGTGCCAGCAGCTCCTACAATAACTATGGCTACACCTTC. Its protein is CASSSYNNYGYTF.

Concerning this clonotype: This sequence may be a read error, since a much larger clone differs from it by one base. V and J are TRBV3-1 and TRBJ2-5; D might be TRBD1 or TRBD2, each matching 7 bases. The length of the CDR3 is 14 residues. Trimming pared 6 bases from V and 8 bases from J, leaving 19 bases between. Germline V gene data show CDR1 as LGHDT and CDR2 as YNNKEL (reference sequence). The CDR3 loop reads CASRPVRGGDTQYF. CDR3 nucleotide sequence: TGTGCCAGCAGACCAGTCAGGGGGGGTGATACCCAGTACTTC.

In its sample, this clonotype was seen many times. The rearrangement uses TRBV3-1 and TRBJ2-7; no reliable D call. V lost 0 bases, J lost 9 bases, and 6 bases lay in between. CDR3 length equals 11 residues. Per the germline V gene, CDR1 is LGHDT and CDR2 is YNNKEL (reference sequence). The CDR3 bases are TGTGCCAGCAGCCAAGATTCCGTGCAGTACTTC. As protein: CASSQDSVQYF.

The table lists this clonotype with many counts. The chain employs TRBV12-3 or TRBV12-4 and TRBJ2-3, with D perhaps TRBD2 (5 bases). V was shortened by 4 bases and J by 2 bases, with 13 bases between the two germline ends. The length of the CDR3 is 15 residues. This chain's CDR3 is CASSSRTGNTDTQYF. CDR3 nucleotides: TGTGCCAGCAGTTCGCGGACGGGGAACACAGATACGCAGTATTTT.

This clonotype was seen ten or more times. This chain links TRBV15 with TRBJ2-2, with a tentative D call TRBD2 (5 bases). The CDR3 loop spans 12 amino acids. CDR1 and CDR2 (germline): LNHNV, YYDKDF (reference sequence). Trimming removed 5 bases at V and 7 bases at J, with 8 bases between. CDR3 loop: CATSPRGGELFF. Written as DNA, the CDR3 is TGTGCCACCAGCCCACGGGGCGGGGAGCTGTTTTTT.

The table lists this clonotype with many counts. The CDR3 loop reads CASSFMTGVNQPQHF. CDR3 nucleotide sequence: TGTGCCAGCAGCTTCATGACAGGGGTCAATCAGCCCCAGCATTTT. This chain uses TRBV11-2 with TRBJ1-5; the match to TRBD1 covers 8 bases. The germline V gene encodes CDR1 SGHAT and CDR2 FQNNGV. The CDR3 length is 15 residues. J was trimmed by 3 bases and V by 3 bases; bases with no gene match: 4.

Ten or more counts support this clonotype. The chain combines TRBV20-1 with TRBJ2-7; 8 bases map to TRBD2. V lost 4 bases to trimming and J lost 0 bases; unmatched junction nucleotides: 5. From germline, CDR1 is DFQATT and CDR2 SNEGSKA (reference sequence). The CDR3 consists of 14 residues. In DNA, the CDR3 is TGCAGTGCTACAATAGCGGGAAGCTCCTACGAGCAGTACTTC. This encodes CSATIAGSSYEQYF.

This clonotype was found many times. J is TRBJ2-7 and V is TRBV29-1; 8 bases match TRBD1. CDR1 is SQVTM, CDR2 ANQGSEA, per germline. Unmatched junction bases numbered 6, after V lost 8 bases and J lost 0 bases. This CDR3 has 13 residues. Written as DNA, the CDR3 is TGCAGCCCAGGACAGGGTTACTCCTACGAGCAGTACGTC. This codes for CSPGQGYSYEQYV.

This clonotype was picked up many times. The V gene is TRBV30, the J gene TRBJ2-1; TRBD2 matches 9 bases. Germline CDR1 GTSNPN, CDR2 SVGIG (reference sequence). J gave up 8 bases and V 3 bases, and 11 bases lay outside the gene matches. The CDR3 length is 15 residues. The CDR3 here is CAWSRPGGRAYEQFF. CDR3 DNA sequence: TGTGCCTGGAGCCGACCGGGCGGGAGGGCGTATGAGCAGTTCTTC. Filled out from reference TRBV30 and TRBJ2-1, the complete variable domain reads SQTIHQWPATLVQPVGSPLSLECTVEGTSNPNLYWYRQAAGRGLQLLFYSVGIGQISSEVPQNLSASRPQDRQFILSSKKLLLSDSGFYLCAWSRPGGRAYEQFFGPGTRLTVL.

In its sample, this clonotype was seen many times. The chain combines TRBV29-1 with TRBJ2-2; 11 bases align to TRBD1. The junction had 6 bases not matched to a gene; V was cut back by 6 bases and J by 6 bases. The CDR3 sequence is 14 residues long. Germline CDR1 reads SQVTM; CDR2 reads ANQGSEA. Here the CDR3 reads CSVDPGQGAGELFF. The CDR3 coding sequence is TGCAGCGTGGACCCGGGACAGGGGGCCGGGGAGCTGTTTTTT.

This clonotype was seen repeatedly, ten times or more. Here the CDR3 DNA reads TGCGCCAGCAGCCCTGTGGGATCAGGCGATACGCAGTATTTT. Protein: CASSPVGSGDTQYF. This chain links TRBV5-1 with TRBJ2-3, with D unclear. Germline values: CDR1 SGHRS, CDR2 YFSETQ. V was pared by 4 bases and J by 6 bases, with 15 bases between. The CDR3 loop spans 14 amino acids.

This clonotype has at least ten counts. The CDR3 loop reads CASSGDGGKEKLFF. The DNA for the CDR3 is TGTGCCAGCAGTGGGGACGGAGGGAAAGAAAAACTGTTTTTT. V usage is TRBV2 and J usage is TRBJ1-4; D might be TRBD1 (5 bases). The CDR3 consists of 14 residues. Germline CDR1 reads SNHLY; CDR2 reads FYNNEI. V lost 4 bases and J 8 bases, leaving 14 bases between the germline ends.

This clonotype was detected many times. V and J are TRBV29-1 and TRBJ2-3, with 8 bases that match TRBD1. Trimming at V came to 5 bases and at J to 6 bases, leaving 10 bases not matched to a gene. Germline V gene lookup returns CDR1 SQVTM and CDR2 ANQGSEA. The CDR3 is made up of 14 amino acids. The CDR3 region is CSVSPGQVLDTQYF. CDR3 in DNA: TGCAGCGTTTCACCGGGACAGGTTCTTGATACGCAGTATTTT.

V is TRBV20-1 and J is TRBJ1-5; 8 nucleotides agree with TRBD1. V was clipped by 0 bases and J by 2 bases; unmatched bases: 6. The CDR3 covers 16 residues. In germline, CDR1 is DFQATT, CDR2 SNEGSKA (reference sequence). In DNA, the CDR3 is TGCAGTGCTAGAGATGTTACAGGGGGAGGCAATCAGCCCCAGCATTTT. This translates into CSARDVTGGGNQPQHF.

This clonotype was seen more than once but under ten times. The genes are TRBV3-1 and TRBJ1-5, with D maybe TRBD1 (6 bases). The CDR3 has 15 residues. The ends were cut back, 1 base at V and 5 bases at J, with 12 bases in the middle. Germline V lookup: CDR1 LGHDT, CDR2 YNNKEL (reference sequence). The CDR3 coding sequence is TGTGCCAGCAGCCAAGCAGGGACATATGATCAGCCCCAGCATTTT. Translating gives CASSQAGTYDQPQHF. Drawing the rest from reference TRBV3-1 and TRBJ1-5, the complete variable domain is DTAVSQTPKYLVTQMGNDKSIKCEQNLGHDTMYWYKQDSKKFLKIMFSYNNKELIINETVPNRFSPKSPDKAHLNLHINSLELGDSAVYFCASSQAGTYDQPQHFGDGTRLSIL.

This clonotype occurred many times. V gene TRBV12-3 or TRBV12-4 combines with J gene TRBJ2-5; D is possibly TRBD2 (5 bases). V was cut by 5 bases and J by 1 base, with 11 bases left in between. The CDR3 has 14 amino acids. The CDR3 DNA sequence: TGTGCCAGCAGTCGGTGGACTTCCCAAGAGACCCAGTACTTC. Translating gives CASSRWTSQETQYF.

There are many counts of this clonotype. This chain links TRBV4-2 with TRBJ2-2; D gene unclear. V gave up 3 bases and J gave up 7 bases, with 12 bases separating them. Germline CDR1 is LGHNA and CDR2 is YNFKEQ. This CDR3 has 14 residues. CDR3 in amino acids: CASSHDRANGELFF. In nucleotides, the CDR3 is TGTGCCAGCAGCCATGATAGGGCGAACGGGGAGCTGTTTTTT.

There are many counts of this clonotype. V gene TRBV9 combines with J gene TRBJ1-4; 7 bases map to TRBD1. CDR1 and CDR2 from the germline V gene are SGDLS and YYNGEE. The CDR3 contains 15 residues. The junction had 6 bases not matched to a gene; V was cut back by 2 bases and J by 5 bases. DNA for the CDR3: TGTGCCAGCAGCGTTTCGACAGGGCTGAATGAAAAACTGTTTTTT. Translation: CASSVSTGLNEKLFF.

This clonotype was recorded many times. V is TRBV10-3 and J is TRBJ2-1; 7 bases are a match to TRBD2. V dropped 10 bases and J dropped 7; count of bases not matched to a gene: 4. The CDR3 runs 11 residues. Germline CDR1 reads ENHRY; CDR2 reads SYGVKD. CDR3 nucleotide sequence: TGTGCCACGCGGGAGTCAAATGAGCAGTTCTTC. It translates to CATRESNEQFF.

V gene TRBV19 combines with J gene TRBJ2-2; no definite D call. Germline assignment: CDR1 LNHDA and CDR2 SQIVND (reference sequence). Trimming pared 6 bases from V and 1 base from J, leaving 9 bases between. The CDR3 covers 14 residues. CDR3 in DNA: TGTGCCAGTAGCGGGCCAGGGAACACCGGGGAGCTGTTTTTT. It encodes CASSGPGNTGELFF.

The table lists this clonotype with many counts. The DNA for the CDR3 is TGTGCCAGCAGTAGGCGGGGGACCTACGAGCAGTACGTC. It encodes CASSRRGTYEQYV. The chain has TRBV6-1 and TRBJ2-7, with 7 bases fitting TRBD2. Trimming took 5 bases from V and 2 from J; bases not matched to a gene: 3. CDR1 and CDR2 from the germline V gene are MNHNS and SASEGT. The CDR3 is 13 amino acids.

The table lists this clonotype with many counts. Written as DNA, the CDR3 is TGCGCCAGCAGCCAAGGCCCCGACTCTTACACAGATACGCAGTATTTT. It specifies CASSQGPDSYTDTQYF. The chain is built from TRBV4-1 and TRBJ2-3; D gene ambiguous. Germline values: CDR1 MGHRA, CDR2 YSYEKL. This CDR3 contains 16 residues. Trimming removed 1 base from V and 2 bases from J, with 13 bases in between.

This clonotype was seen many times. V usage is TRBV5-1 and J usage is TRBJ1-2; no reliable D call. V gave up 1 base and J gave up 4 bases, with 8 bases separating them. CDR1 is SGHRS and CDR2 is YFSETQ in the germline V gene. The CDR3 has 13 residues. The CDR3 DNA sequence: TGCGCCAGCAGCTTGAACAGCCGCTATGGCTACACCTTC. Translation gives CASSLNSRYGYTF.